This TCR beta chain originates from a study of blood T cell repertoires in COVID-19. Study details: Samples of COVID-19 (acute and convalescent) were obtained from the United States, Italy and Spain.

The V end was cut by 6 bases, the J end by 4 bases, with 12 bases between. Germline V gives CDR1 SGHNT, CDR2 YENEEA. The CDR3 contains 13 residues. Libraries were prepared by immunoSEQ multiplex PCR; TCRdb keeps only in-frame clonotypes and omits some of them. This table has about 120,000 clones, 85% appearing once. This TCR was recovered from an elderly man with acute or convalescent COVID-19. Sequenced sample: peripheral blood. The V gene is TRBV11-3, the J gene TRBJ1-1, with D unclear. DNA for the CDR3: TGTGCCAGCAGAGGAGAGGGCTCCACTGAAGCTTTCTTT. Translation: CASRGEGSTEAFF.